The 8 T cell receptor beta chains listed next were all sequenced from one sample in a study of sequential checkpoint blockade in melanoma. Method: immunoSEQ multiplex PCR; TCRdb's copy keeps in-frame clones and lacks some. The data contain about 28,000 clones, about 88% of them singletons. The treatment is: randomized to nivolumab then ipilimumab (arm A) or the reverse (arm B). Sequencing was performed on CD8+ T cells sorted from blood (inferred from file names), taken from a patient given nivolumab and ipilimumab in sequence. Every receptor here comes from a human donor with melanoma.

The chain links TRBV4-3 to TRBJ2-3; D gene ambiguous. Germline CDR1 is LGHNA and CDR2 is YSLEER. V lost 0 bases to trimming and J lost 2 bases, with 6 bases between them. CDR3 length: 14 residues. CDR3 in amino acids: CASSQERTTDTQYF. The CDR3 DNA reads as TGCGCCAGCAGCCAAGAGCGTACCACAGATACGCAGTATTTT.

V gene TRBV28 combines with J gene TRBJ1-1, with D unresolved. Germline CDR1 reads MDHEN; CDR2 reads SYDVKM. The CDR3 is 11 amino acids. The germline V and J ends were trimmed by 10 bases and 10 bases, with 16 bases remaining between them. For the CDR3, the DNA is TGTGCCACCACTGGAGGGCTAACAGCTTTCTTT. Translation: CATTGGLTAFF.

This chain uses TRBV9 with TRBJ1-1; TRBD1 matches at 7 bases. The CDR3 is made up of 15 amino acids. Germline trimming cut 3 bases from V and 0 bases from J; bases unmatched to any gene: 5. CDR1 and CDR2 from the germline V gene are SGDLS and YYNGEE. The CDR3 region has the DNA TGTGCCAGCAGCGGAGGGACAGCCATGAACACTGAAGCTTTCTTT. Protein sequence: CASSGGTAMNTEAFF.

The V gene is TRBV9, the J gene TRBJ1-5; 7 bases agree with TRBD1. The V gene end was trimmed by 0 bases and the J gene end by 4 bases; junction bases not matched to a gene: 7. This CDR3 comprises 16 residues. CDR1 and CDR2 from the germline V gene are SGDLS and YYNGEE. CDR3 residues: CASSVADGTANQPQHF. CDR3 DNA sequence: TGTGCCAGCAGCGTAGCGGACGGGACAGCGAATCAGCCCCAGCATTTT.

The CDR3 DNA reads as TGTGCCAGCAGTTACGGCGGGGGGGGGTATGAGCAGTTCTTC. Protein sequence: CASSYGGGGYEQFF. V usage is TRBV6-5 and J usage is TRBJ2-1, with TRBD2 matching over 9 bases. Germline-derived CDR1 and CDR2 are MNHEY and SVGAGI. This CDR3 has 14 amino acids. Trimming at V came to 2 bases and at J to 8 bases, leaving 4 bases not matched to a gene.

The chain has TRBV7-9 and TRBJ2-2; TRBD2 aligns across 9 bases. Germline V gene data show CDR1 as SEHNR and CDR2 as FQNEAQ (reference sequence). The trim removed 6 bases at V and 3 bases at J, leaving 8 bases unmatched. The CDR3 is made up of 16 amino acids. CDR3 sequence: CASREAGGLDTGELFF. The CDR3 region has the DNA TGTGCCAGCAGGGAGGCGGGGGGGCTCGACACCGGGGAGCTGTTTTTT.

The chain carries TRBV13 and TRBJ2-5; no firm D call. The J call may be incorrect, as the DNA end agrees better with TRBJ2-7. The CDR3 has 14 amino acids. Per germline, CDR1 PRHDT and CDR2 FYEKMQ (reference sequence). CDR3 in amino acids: CASSLGRITYEQYF. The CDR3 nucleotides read TGTGCCAGCAGCTTAGGGCGGATTACCTACGAGCAGTACTTC.

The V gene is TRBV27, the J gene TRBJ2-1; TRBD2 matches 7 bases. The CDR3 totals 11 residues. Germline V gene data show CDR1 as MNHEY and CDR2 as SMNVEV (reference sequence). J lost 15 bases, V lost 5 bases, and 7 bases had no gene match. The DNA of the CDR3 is TGTGCCAGCAGTGACCGGGACTACTTGTTCTTC. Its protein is CASSDRDYLFF.